Listed here is a single TCR beta chain. Its recognized antigen is unknown. Nothing much larger sits one base from this clone, and base qualities are not available. The roughly 37 donors, aged roughly 6 to 100 years, were systemically healthy Caucasian individuals from Russia. Ten milliliters of peripheral blood were drawn from each donor into EDTA-treated Vacutainer tubes. Ficoll-Paque density-gradient centrifugation was used to isolate PBMCs, with at least 6 million obtained per sample. Total RNA, at least 6 micrograms per sample, was extracted from PBMCs with Trizol reagent. For every donor, an aliquot of PBMCs went through flow cytometry to measure the percentages of naive CD45RAhigh/CD27high T cells. The library relied on 5' RACE. These reads were obtained on an Illumina HiSeq 2500. A second PCR of roughly 7 to 11 cycles was run with a J-beta primer mix and a sample-barcoded 5' primer. A template-switch 5' adaptor carrying 12 random nucleotides introduced a unique molecular identifier onto each TCR beta cDNA molecule. Each sample yielded at least 2.5 million CDR3-containing paired-end reads. First-strand cDNA synthesis was performed from all RNA using the Mint cDNA synthesis kit, with priming by a TRBC-specific oligonucleotide. After uracil-DNA glycosylase treatment, a first 18-cycle PCR used universal primers M1SS and BC2_uni_R on all cDNA. The original methods were these. Each sample was normalized by randomly selecting 1 million high-quality reads, each carrying a distinct molecular identifier. Reads sharing molecular identifiers were discarded rather than binned into consensus sequences. MiTCR, set to a Q25 quality threshold and the strictest error-elimination algorithm, was used for CDR3 identification, clonotype clustering and error correction. A nonparametric unseen species model with Euler transformation was used to estimate lower-bound total TCR beta diversity. TCRdb passed the public sequencing reads through fastp at Q25 and MiXCR, retaining productive beta sequences. Each entry merges the rows of one CDR3 protein and shows their most common DNA and genes. TCRdb's processing, not the study's, gives the V and J calls here. The sample table lists roughly 1,500,000 distinct CDR3 sequences, about 35% of them with a count of one. 11% of the sample goes to the ten largest clones.

This sample was included in a study of blood T cells in healthy people across ages (dated by TCRdb to between 2014 and 2017). Study-level background: In model experiments, template switching captured about one uniquely barcoded TCR beta cDNA molecule for every two T cells. To track age-related changes in TCR beta repertoire diversity, the study relied on deep sequencing normalized with unique cDNA molecular identifiers. The donors were split into four age groups: young (average roughly 15 years), middle-aged (39), aged (approximately 59) and long-lived (under 85). To avoid experimental bias, donors of different ages were spread randomly across the sequencing lanes. The study analyzed two additional independent replicas of 1 million unique cDNA reads from the same blood draw for two donors, one aged 18 to 30 and one aged 80 or older.

The germline V gene (reference sequence) supplies CDR1 LNHNV and CDR2 YYDKDF. V is cut by 5 bases and J by 2 bases, and the space between the germline ends is 10 bases. The CDR3 goes from the cysteine to the phenylalanine over 14 residues. Only the CDR3 region is kept as DNA, spanning 42 bases read in frame from base 1. Summary of the overall study and its limitations: Because donor CMV infection status was unknown, age-related changes in expanded clonotypes were potentially confounded. The percentage of naive T cells measured by flow cytometry correlated strongly with observed TCR beta diversity. Conclusive comparison of naive and antigen-experienced compartments was prevented by the profiling of bulk unsorted PBMCs. The long-lived group showed more naive CD4+ T cells, fewer expanded clones and increased TCR diversity than the aged group, suggesting age selection. Observed TCR beta diversity per million T cells fell roughly linearly with age, and a significant reduction was already apparent by age roughly 40. Estimates of total diversity based on one million sequenced T cells were considered lower bounds and underestimates.

The clonotype originates from a woman in her 30s in good health. The sequencing sample was made of blood. The chain is made from TRBV15 and TRBJ1-5; too little of a D gene remains to name it. The CDR3 here reads CATSEAQGNQPQHF. The DNA sequence follows: TGTGCCACCAGCGAGGCTCAGGGCAATCAGCCCCAGCATTTT.